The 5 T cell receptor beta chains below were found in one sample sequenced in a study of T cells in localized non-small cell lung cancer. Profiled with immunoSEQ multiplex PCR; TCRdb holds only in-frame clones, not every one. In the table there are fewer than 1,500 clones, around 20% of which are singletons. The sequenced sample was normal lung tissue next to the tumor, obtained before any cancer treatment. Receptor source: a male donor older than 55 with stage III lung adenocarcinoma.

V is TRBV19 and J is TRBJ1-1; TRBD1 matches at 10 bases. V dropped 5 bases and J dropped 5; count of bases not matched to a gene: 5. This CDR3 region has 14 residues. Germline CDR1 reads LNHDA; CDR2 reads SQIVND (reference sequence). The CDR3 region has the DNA TGTGCCAGTAGTCCGGGACAGGGGTGGACTGAAGCTTTCTTT. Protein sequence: CASSPGQGWTEAFF.

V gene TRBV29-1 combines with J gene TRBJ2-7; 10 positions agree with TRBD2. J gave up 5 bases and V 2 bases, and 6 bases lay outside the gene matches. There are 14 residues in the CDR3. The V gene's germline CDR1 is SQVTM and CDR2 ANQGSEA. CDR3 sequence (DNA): TGCAGCGTTGAACCCGGAGCGGGAGGGGACGAGCAGTACTTC. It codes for CSVEPGAGGDEQYF.

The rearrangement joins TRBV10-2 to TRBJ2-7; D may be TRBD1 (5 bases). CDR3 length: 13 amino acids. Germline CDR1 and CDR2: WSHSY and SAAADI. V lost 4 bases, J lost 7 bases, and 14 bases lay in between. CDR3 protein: CASSVTGFREQYF. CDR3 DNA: TGCGCCAGCAGTGTAACAGGTTTTAGGGAGCAGTACTTC.

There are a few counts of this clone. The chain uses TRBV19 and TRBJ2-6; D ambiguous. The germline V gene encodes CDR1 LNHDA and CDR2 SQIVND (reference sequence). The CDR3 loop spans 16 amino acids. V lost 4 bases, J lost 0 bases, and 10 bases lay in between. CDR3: CASSNSVSSGANVLTF. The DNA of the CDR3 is TGTGCCAGTAGTAACTCAGTTTCCTCTGGGGCCAACGTCCTGACTTTC.

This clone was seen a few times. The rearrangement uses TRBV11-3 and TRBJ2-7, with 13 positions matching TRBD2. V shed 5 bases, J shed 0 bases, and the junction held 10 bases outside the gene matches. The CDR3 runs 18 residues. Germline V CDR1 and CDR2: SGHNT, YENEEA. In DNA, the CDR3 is TGTGCCAGCAGCCAAGGTCCACTAGCGGGGGGGAGCTCCTACGAGCAGTACTTC. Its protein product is CASSQGPLAGGSSYEQYF.